Listed below are T cell receptor beta chains from one sample, sequenced in a study of T cell changes during pregnancy in multiple sclerosis. Method: immunoSEQ multiplex PCR; TCRdb's copy keeps in-frame clones and lacks some. The profile shows about 42,000 clones, 80% to 95% of them singletons. The specimen was CD4+ T cells from peripheral blood mononuclear cells, collected after pregnancy. The receptors were gathered from a female donor in good health, enrolled as a control in a pregnancy study. Each CDR3 is given with its conserved first and last residue. Size tells how often a clone was seen (once, few, many) or the class of an expanded clone, and some rows leave it out.

>TRBJ2-4|TRBV19|-
CASSRGFRDRVNIQYF
>TRBJ2-7|TRBV6-1|-
CARDRTGHEQYF
>TRBJ1-6|TRBV25-1|-
CASSGDRDNSPLHF
>TRBJ2-7|TRBV7-9|-
CASSTYSGKNYEQYF
>TRBJ2-2|TRBV19|-
CASYSVAGSIGELFF
>TRBJ2-5|TRBV7-9|few
CASSLIGQGMKTQYF
>TRBJ1-3|TRBV10-1|-
CASSESRPASFYSGNTIYF
>TRBJ2-3|TRBV5-4|once
CASSWGLAGGTDTQYF
>TRBJ1-5|TRBV5-1|-
CASSLAGSGQPQHF
>TRBJ2-1|TRBV5-6|-
CASSPTRIGNNEQFF